Each of the 23 T cell receptor beta chains below was sequenced from the same sample in a study of cytomegalovirus exposure and HLA in healthy donors. 13 Jbeta primers and 60 Vbeta primers were used for the PCR. The protocol was immunoSEQ multiplex PCR, while the TCRdb copy is restricted to in-frame clones and leaves out a portion. The repertoire holds about 190,000 clones, about 87% seen once, with approximately 1.5% in the top ten. Material: PBMCs. The receptors come from a woman between 18 and 29 years old in good health and CMV-seronegative.

This clone occurred once. The chain couples TRBV11-2 to TRBJ2-3; 13 positions match TRBD2. The CDR3 is 16 amino acids. Germline V gene data show CDR1 as SGHAT and CDR2 as FQNNGV. V shed 5 bases, J shed 2 bases, and the junction held 4 bases outside the gene matches. The CDR3 reads CASSPGTSGATDTQYF. The DNA of the CDR3 is TGTGCCAGCAGCCCCGGGACTAGCGGGGCCACAGATACGCAGTATTTT.

V is TRBV27 and J is TRBJ2-5; 10 nucleotides match TRBD2. The J call may be incorrect, as the DNA end agrees better with TRBJ2-7. The CDR3 length is 16 residues. CDR1 and CDR2 (germline): MNHEY, SMNVEV (reference sequence). The CDR3 sequence is CASSLQASGSLDEQYF. The CDR3 coding sequence is TGTGCCAGCAGTTTACAGGCTAGCGGGAGTTTAGACGAGCAGTACTTC.

The rearrangement links TRBV11-2 to TRBJ2-7; D perhaps matches TRBD1 (6 bases). V dropped 2 bases and J dropped 4 bases, with 12 bases sitting between them. This CDR3 contains 14 residues. From germline, CDR1 is SGHAT and CDR2 FQNNGV. The CDR3 nucleotides read TGTGCCAGCAGCTTACCCAGCAGGGGATACGAGCAGTACTTC. Amino acids: CASSLPSRGYEQYF.

This clone appeared once. V usage is TRBV30 and J usage is TRBJ2-1; D is unclear. This CDR3 is 12 amino acids long. Looked up from germline, CDR1 is GTSNPN and CDR2 is SVGIG (reference sequence). V was cut by 7 bases and J by 3 bases, with 10 bases left in between. CDR3 in amino acids: CASPRNYNEQFF. CDR3 coding DNA: TGTGCCTCTCCCAGGAACTACAATGAGCAGTTCTTC.

V usage is TRBV5-1 and J usage is TRBJ1-4, with TRBD1 matching 7 bases. The CDR3 is made up of 14 amino acids. Trimming removed 2 bases from V and 7 bases from J; junction bases left unmatched: 5. Germline V gene sequence: CDR1 SGHRS, CDR2 YFSETQ. The CDR3 DNA reads as TGCGCCAGCAGCTTCCAGGGGGAAAGTGAAAAACTGTTTTTT. Translated, it gives CASSFQGESEKLFF.

V is TRBV7-9 and J is TRBJ1-3; D is possibly TRBD1 (6 bases). The CDR3 length is 19 residues. CDR1 and CDR2 (germline): SEHNR, FQNEAQ (reference sequence). Trimming pared 5 bases from V and 4 bases from J, leaving 27 bases between. CDR3 region: CASSGSGTLSLLRGNTIYF. In nucleotides, the CDR3 is TGTGCCAGCAGCGGATCCGGGACACTTTCTTTACTGAGGGGAAACACCATATATTTT. Full variable domain (rest looked up from reference TRBV7-9 and TRBJ1-3): DTGVSQNPRHKITKRGQNVTFRCDPISEHNRLYWYRQTLGQGPEFLTYFQNEAQLEKSRLLSDRFSAERPKGSFSTLEIQRTEQGDSAMYLCASSGSGTLSLLRGNTIYFGEGSWLTVV.

This clone was seen just once. This rearrangement joins TRBV30 to TRBJ1-4, with 7 nucleotides matching TRBD1. The CDR3 covers 12 residues. The ends lost 6 bases at V and 10 bases at J; junction bases unmatched: 8. Germline CDR1 GTSNPN, CDR2 SVGIG (reference sequence). The CDR3 here is CACAQDRAKLFF. The CDR3 region has the DNA TGTGCCTGCGCACAAGACAGGGCAAAACTGTTTTTT.

V and J are TRBV5-6 and TRBJ1-1, with 7 bases fitting TRBD1. V lost 1 base, J lost 2 bases, and 5 bases stayed unmatched. The CDR3 loop spans 15 amino acids. CDR1 and CDR2 from the germline V gene are SGHDT and YYEEEE. CDR3 DNA sequence: TGTGCCAGCAGCTTGCCCGGGACAGCCAACACTGAAGCTTTCTTT. Translated, it gives CASSLPGTANTEAFF.

CDR3: CATSPTQGEGNEQYF. The CDR3 region has the DNA TGTGCCACCAGCCCGACGCAAGGGGAGGGTAACGAGCAGTACTTC. The rearrangement joins TRBV15 to TRBJ2-7; 7 bases agree with TRBD2. Germline-derived CDR1 and CDR2 are LNHNV and YYDKDF (reference sequence). The CDR3 length is 15 residues. Unmatched junction bases numbered 12, after V lost 5 bases and J lost 5 bases.

The chain carries TRBV19 and TRBJ2-7, with D maybe TRBD1 (5 bases). This CDR3 has 11 residues. V lost 5 bases, J lost 3 bases, and 5 bases lay in between. Germline CDR1 reads LNHDA; CDR2 reads SQIVND (reference sequence). CDR3 nucleotides: TGTGCCAGTAGTCAGGGCTACGAGCAGTACTTC. It translates to CASSQGYEQYF. Filled out from reference TRBV19 and TRBJ2-7, the complete variable domain reads DGGITQSPKYLFRKEGQNVTLSCEQNLNHDAMYWYRQDPGQGLRLIYYSQIVNDFQKGDIAEGYSVSREKKESFPLTVTSAQKNPTAFYLCASSQGYEQYFGPGTRLTVT.

This chain connects TRBV30 to TRBJ1-5; 8 bases are shared with TRBD1. V was clipped by 5 bases and J by 7 bases; unmatched bases: 7. The CDR3 consists of 13 residues. CDR1 GTSNPN and CDR2 SVGIG come from the germline V gene (reference sequence). CDR3 nucleotides: TGTGCCTGGGACAGGGGATCTGAACAGCCCCAGCATTTT. Protein: CAWDRGSEQPQHF.

The rearrangement uses TRBV29-1 and TRBJ2-1, with D perhaps matching TRBD2 (5 bases). Germline CDR1 reads SQVTM; CDR2 reads ANQGSEA. With 6 bases removed from V and 5 bases from J, the gap between germline ends came to 8 bases. The CDR3 has 11 residues. The CDR3 is CSVTRDNEQFF. The CDR3 DNA sequence: TGCAGCGTCACGAGGGACAATGAGCAGTTCTTC.

The V call is TRBV5-1, the J call TRBJ1-2, with 9 bases matching TRBD1. With V trimmed by 0 bases and J by 7 bases, 4 bases remained unmatched. The germline CDR1 and CDR2 sequences are SGHRS and YFSETQ. CDR3 length: 14 amino acids. DNA for the CDR3: TGCGCCAGCAGCTTGGGAGGGACAGGGAGTGGCTACACCTTC. Protein: CASSLGGTGSGYTF.

The chain uses TRBV5-5 and TRBJ1-1; D gene uncertain. CDR1 is SGHKS and CDR2 is YYEKEE in the germline V gene (reference sequence). V was cut by 6 bases and J by 6 bases, with 18 bases left in between. The CDR3 totals 14 residues. CDR3 DNA sequence: TGTGCCAGCATCCCGACTGCCAAGGTGCCTGAAGCTTTCTTT. This gives the protein CASIPTAKVPEAFF.

The chain links TRBV11-1 to TRBJ2-1; 7 positions agree with TRBD2. The CDR3 has 16 residues. In germline, CDR1 is SGHAT, CDR2 FQDESV (reference sequence). The trim removed 0 bases at V and 5 bases at J, leaving 7 bases unmatched. CDR3 bases: TGTGCCAGCAGCTTAGCGCTGGGGACTATTCACAATGAGCAGTTCTTC. Translated, it gives CASSLALGTIHNEQFF.

This chain connects TRBV27 to TRBJ2-4; D perhaps matches TRBD2 (5 bases). The CDR3 has 16 amino acids. V gave up 4 bases and J gave up 0 bases, with 13 bases separating them. In germline, CDR1 is MNHEY, CDR2 SMNVEV (reference sequence). The CDR3 loop reads CASSSPNGLAKNIQYF. CDR3 coding DNA: TGTGCCAGCAGTTCCCCCAACGGACTAGCCAAAAACATTCAGTACTTC.

Only one count was recorded for this clone. The chain links TRBV6-1 to TRBJ1-4; 7 bases line up with TRBD1. J lost 7 bases, V lost 2 bases, and 4 bases had no gene match. Germline CDR1 reads MNHNS; CDR2 reads SASEGT. This CDR3 spans 14 amino acids. CDR3 sequence reads: CASSENRGTEKLFF. The CDR3 DNA reads as TGTGCCAGCAGTGAAAACAGGGGCACTGAAAAACTGTTTTTT.

CDR3 sequence: CASSWSGANYEQYF. The CDR3 nucleotides are TGCGCCAGCAGCTGGAGTGGGGCCAATTACGAGCAGTACTTC. The chain links TRBV23-1 to TRBJ2-5, with D tentatively TRBD1 (5 bases). Matching the DNA end better, TRBJ2-7 makes the J call doubtful. TRBV23-1 is known as an ORF, though its function is uncertain. The CDR3 runs 14 residues.

The chain couples TRBV12-2 to TRBJ1-2; the table gives TRBD1 as D, unverified against the DNA. TRBV12-2 is noted as a pseudogene. The CDR3 length is 13 residues. The CDR3 region is CASRRQDTNGYTF. Written as DNA, the CDR3 is TGTGCAAGTCGCCGCCAGGATACCAATGGCTACACCTTC.

The V and J genes are TRBV5-4 and TRBJ2-7; 9 nucleotides match TRBD1. The trim removed 2 bases at V and 5 bases at J, leaving 2 bases unmatched. The CDR3 is made up of 13 amino acids. In germline, CDR1 is SGHNT, CDR2 YYREEE (reference sequence). The CDR3 loop is CASSFGQGNEQYF. Written as DNA, the CDR3 is TGTGCCAGCAGCTTCGGACAGGGGAACGAGCAGTACTTC. Complete variable domain (other parts from reference TRBV5-4 and TRBJ2-7): ETGVTQSPTHLIKTRGQQVTLRCSSQSGHNTVSWYQQALGQGPQFIFQYYREEENGRGNFPPRFSGLQFPNYSSELNVNALELDDSALYLCASSFGQGNEQYFGPGTRLTVT.

As regards this clone: This CDR3 is also generated by other DNA sequences in the sample. The chain links TRBV6-5 to TRBJ2-7, with D maybe TRBD1 (6 bases). The CDR3 sequence is 13 residues long. The germline V and J ends were trimmed by 2 bases and 4 bases, with 9 bases remaining between them. The germline CDR1 and CDR2 sequences are MNHEY and SVGAGI. The chain's CDR3 is CASSYRQGYEQYF. DNA of the CDR3: TGTGCCAGCAGTTACCGTCAGGGGTACGAGCAGTACTTC.

The chain couples TRBV7-9 to TRBJ2-7; D is ambiguous. V lost 5 bases and J 6 bases, leaving 11 bases between the germline ends. The CDR3 totals 12 residues. Per the germline V gene, CDR1 is SEHNR and CDR2 is FQNEAQ (reference sequence). CDR3 protein: CASSRTQLEQYF. The CDR3 DNA follows: TGTGCCAGCAGCCGAACCCAACTCGAGCAGTACTTC.

The V and J genes are TRBV27 and TRBJ1-6; TRBD1 agrees at 9 bases. The CDR3 loop spans 15 amino acids. CDR1 and CDR2 (germline): MNHEY, SMNVEV (reference sequence). V trimming: 6 bases; J trimming: 10 bases; junction bases outside the gene matches: 10. The CDR3 is CASSRTGGAESPLHF. CDR3 DNA sequence: TGTGCCAGCAGCCGAACAGGGGGCGCGGAATCACCCCTCCACTTT.